The 15 T cell receptor beta chains below were found in one sample sequenced in a study of blood T cell repertoires in COVID-19. Sequencing used immunoSEQ multiplex PCR; TCRdb keeps in-frame clones, though not all of them. The table includes about 150,000 clones, about 85% detected once. Sequencing was done on a sample of peripheral blood. The receptor set was obtained from a man older than 75 with COVID-19, enrolled during active disease.

The chain has TRBV10-1 and TRBJ1-2, with D maybe TRBD1 (5 bases). Germline CDR1 reads WNHNN; CDR2 reads SYGVQD (reference sequence). The ends were cut back, 4 bases at V and 4 bases at J, with 10 bases in the middle. The CDR3 covers 13 residues. CDR3 DNA sequence: TGCGCCAGCAGTGCTGACAGCTTCTATGGCTACACCTTC. Its translation is CASSADSFYGYTF.

This chain links TRBV7-4 with TRBJ2-7; D not certain. Trimming shortened V by 8 bases and J by 0 bases, and 14 bases separated the two germline ends. Looked up from germline, CDR1 is SGHVT and CDR2 is SQSDAQ. This CDR3 has 14 amino acids. CDR3 loop: CASLQTLHSYEQYF. The CDR3 nucleotides read TGTGCCAGCCTTCAGACACTCCACTCCTACGAGCAGTACTTC.

CDR3 amino acids: CASSPIDSSYNEQFF. The CDR3, as DNA: TGTGCCAGTAGCCCCATTGACTCTTCCTACAATGAGCAGTTCTTC. V usage is TRBV19 and J usage is TRBJ2-1; D is undetermined. This CDR3 is built from 15 residues. The germline V gene encodes CDR1 LNHDA and CDR2 SQIVND (reference sequence). Trimming stripped 6 bases from V and 1 base from J, with 13 bases between.

The chain joins TRBV5-1 to TRBJ2-4; possible D gene TRBD2, 6 bases. CDR3 length equals 16 residues. V was clipped by 4 bases and J by 2 bases, with 16 bases between them. Germline V gives CDR1 SGHRS, CDR2 YFSETQ. CDR3 in DNA: TGCGCCAGCAGCGTCGGAGGGGCGAGGACCAAAAACATTCAGTACTTC. Its protein is CASSVGGARTKNIQYF.

The V and J genes are TRBV18 and TRBJ2-1, with D unclear. Trimming took 6 bases from V and 1 from J, leaving 13 bases between them. Germline V lookup: CDR1 KGHSH, CDR2 LQKENI. The CDR3 runs to 15 residues. As DNA, the CDR3 is TGTGCCAGCTCCGAGACTGAACGGTCCTACAATGAGCAGTTCTTC. This sequence encodes CASSETERSYNEQFF.

The rearrangement links TRBV11-2 to TRBJ2-3; TRBD2 matches at 8 bases. V lost 3 bases to trimming and J lost 1 base; unmatched junction nucleotides: 3. This CDR3 comprises 15 residues. The germline gives CDR1 SGHAT, CDR2 FQNNGV. The CDR3 DNA follows: TGTGCCAGCAGCTTTAGTAGCGGGGGCACAGATACGCAGTATTTT. Encoded protein: CASSFSSGGTDTQYF.

The chain combines TRBV7-9 with TRBJ1-2; 9 nucleotides agree with TRBD1. Trimming took 6 bases from V and 7 from J; bases not matched to a gene: 9. This CDR3 region has 14 residues. Germline CDR1 SEHNR, CDR2 FQNEAQ (reference sequence). The CDR3 DNA is TGTGCCAGCAGGCGGGGACAGGGACTTGGTGGCTACACCTTC. This translates into CASRRGQGLGGYTF.

The V call is TRBV27, the J call TRBJ2-7; a weak D match, TRBD1 (5 bases). This CDR3 has 13 residues. V lost 6 bases and J lost 4, with 13 bases in between. Germline V gene sequence: CDR1 MNHEY, CDR2 SMNVEV (reference sequence). In nucleotides, the CDR3 is TGTGCCAGCAGCCGCCTGGGGCCATACGAGCAGTACTTC. It codes for CASSRLGPYEQYF.

V and J are TRBV4-1 and TRBJ1-2, with 7 nucleotides matching TRBD1. The V segment lost 0 bases and the J segment 8 bases; nucleotides outside the gene matches: 6. Germline CDR1 MGHRA, CDR2 YSYEKL. There are 14 residues in the CDR3. The CDR3 DNA is TGCGCCAGCAGCCAAGATAACAGGGGAGGCGGCTACACCTTC. Its protein product is CASSQDNRGGGYTF.

V and J are TRBV11-3 and TRBJ1-2; no definite D call. The germline V gene encodes CDR1 SGHNT and CDR2 YENEEA. The ends were cut back, 0 bases at V and 6 bases at J, with 11 bases in the middle. This CDR3 has 14 residues. The CDR3 DNA follows: TGTGCCAGCAGCTTAGATCGAGGGAGGAATGGCTACACCTTC. This codes for CASSLDRGRNGYTF.

This chain links TRBV18 with TRBJ1-2, with D possibly TRBD1 on 6 matching bases. V was clipped by 3 bases and J by 5 bases, with 13 bases between them. The CDR3 spans 14 residues. Germline CDR1 is KGHSH and CDR2 is LQKENI. CDR3 in amino acids: CASSPSTGQYGYTF. Written as DNA, the CDR3 is TGTGCCAGCTCACCGTCGACAGGCCAATATGGCTACACCTTC.

The chain combines TRBV5-1 with TRBJ1-5; 8 positions agree with TRBD1. CDR3 length equals 16 residues. Germline-derived CDR1 and CDR2 are SGHRS and YFSETQ. Trimming removed 4 bases from V and 1 base from J; junction bases left unmatched: 7. The CDR3 here is CASSQAQGASNQPQHF. DNA of the CDR3: TGCGCCAGCAGCCAAGCTCAGGGGGCGAGCAATCAGCCCCAGCATTTT.

This chain connects TRBV6-5 to TRBJ1-4; D is unclear. The CDR3 has 14 amino acids. Trimming cost V 6 bases and J 5 bases, with 13 bases left between them. CDR1 and CDR2 (germline): MNHEY, SVGAGI. The CDR3 sequence: CASSSGLINEKLFF. As DNA, the CDR3 is TGTGCCAGCAGCAGCGGACTGATCAATGAAAAACTGTTTTTT.

The chain combines TRBV6-6 with TRBJ2-7; a possible D gene is TRBD1 (5 bases). The germline V gene encodes CDR1 MNHNY and CDR2 SVGAGI (reference sequence). The CDR3 contains 14 residues. Between the trimmed V and J ends, which lost 7 bases and 3 bases, there was a span of 16 bases. This chain's CDR3 is CASTYDSSVYEQYF. The CDR3 region has the DNA TGTGCCAGCACCTATGACAGCTCAGTCTACGAGCAGTACTTC.

The V gene is TRBV7-3, the J gene TRBJ2-1; 9 nucleotides agree with TRBD1. The germline CDR1 and CDR2 sequences are SGHTA and FQGTGA. The CDR3 sequence is 16 residues long. After removal of 0 bases from V and 1 base from J, the junction contained 1 base not matched to a gene. As DNA, the CDR3 is TGTGCCAGCAGCTTAACAGGACAGGGGTCCTACAATGAGCAGTTCTTC. It codes for CASSLTGQGSYNEQFF. The full variable domain, its missing parts supplied by reference TRBV7-3 and TRBJ2-1, is GAGVSQTPSNKVTEKGKYVELRCDPISGHTALYWYRQSLGQGPEFLIYFQGTGAADDSGLPNDRFFAVRPEGSVSTLKIQRTERGDSAVYLCASSLTGQGSYNEQFFGPGTRLTVL.